The clone carrying this TCR beta chain was counted many times. Its cognate antigen is unknown. This sample was included in a study of early T cells in non-severe SARS-CoV-2 infection. The protocol attached unique molecular identifiers to individual cDNA molecules. Each CDR3 protein gets one entry after TCRdb re-called the 5' RACE reads with MiXCR. The sample lists about 57,000 distinct CDR3 sequences, roughly a tenth seen once, with more than 6.5% in the top ten. CDR1 and CDR2 from the germline V gene are LGHDT and YNNKEL (reference sequence). There are 14 residues in the CDR3. After removal of 0 bases from V and 6 bases from J, the junction contained 5 bases not matched to a gene. Study outcomes and limitations: VDJdb matching, biased toward anti-spike CD8 responses, missed private and CD4 specificities.

Material for sequencing was whole blood. This TCR derives from an adult who was a healthcare worker with PCR-confirmed SARS-CoV-2 infection or an uninfected control (not recorded which). The rearrangement links TRBV3-1 to TRBJ2-7; TRBD1 aligns across 7 bases. The CDR3 sequence is CASSQEATGAEQYF. The CDR3 DNA reads TGTGCCAGCAGCCAAGAGGCAACAGGGGCCGAGCAGTACTTC.